The TCR beta chain described here comes from a study of blood T cells in healthy people across ages. Overall study results and limits: Versus aged donors, long-lived donors had higher diversity and more naive CD4+ cells.

Notes on this clonotype: Its specificity is not known.

From germline, CDR1 is LNHNV and CDR2 YYDKDF (reference sequence). The CDR3 consists of 14 residues. The ends lost 9 bases at V and 2 bases at J; junction bases unmatched: 8. Using a J-beta primer mix together with a sample-barcoded 5' primer, a second PCR was run for about 7 to 12 cycles. Each CDR3 protein gets one entry after TCRdb re-called the 5' RACE reads with MiXCR. The table lists about 800,000 distinct CDR3 sequences, about 45% of them singletons. Donors were healthy Caucasian individuals from Russia aged about 6 to 90. This clonotype originated in a man aged 80 or over in good health. Input material: blood. V gene TRBV15 combines with J gene TRBJ2-3, with TRBD1 identical over 7 bases. The CDR3 DNA sequence: TGTGCCACAGAGACAGGGCTTAACACAGATACGCAGTATTTT. Amino acids: CATETGLNTDTQYF.